The T cell receptor (beta chain) under discussion was sequenced for a study of identical twins. Per the germline V gene, CDR1 is SGHAT and CDR2 is FQNNGV. The CDR3 sequence is 12 residues long. Trimming took off 8 bases at V and 8 bases at J, with 15 bases between the two ends. The authors used template switching to add a universal primer site and gave cDNA unique molecular identifiers. TCRdb analysed the 5' RACE reads with MiXCR anew, one entry per CDR3 protein. Of 1.5 million to 2 million distinct CDR3 sequences listed, around 29% were seen once; the top ten hold about 0.27%. The origin of this receptor is a newborn girl in good health. The J gene is TRBJ1-2, the V gene TRBV11-2, with D hard to call. The sample was cord blood. CDR3 loop: CASGLASLGYTF. The CDR3 region has the DNA TGTGCCAGCGGGTTGGCATCCCTAGGCTACACCTTC.